These 28 T cell receptor beta chains were all obtained from the same sample, sequenced in a study of T cell repertoires in cytomegalovirus infection. One entry per CDR3 protein results from TCRdb running MiXCR on the reads. The sample holds under 300,000 distinct CDR3 sequences, about 18% seen once. The sequenced material came from CD8+ T cells from PBMCs. These receptors were collected from a human donor in good health (CMV status not recorded). Some clones in this sample may be carry-over from other donors' samples.

The chain carries TRBV5-8 and TRBJ1-5; D unclear. CDR3 size: 19 residues. In germline, CDR1 is SGHTS, CDR2 YDEGEE. V dropped 0 bases and J dropped 0 bases, with 19 bases sitting between them. The CDR3 DNA reads as TGTGCCAGCAGCTTGGAATGGGCAGTTGAGGAGTTTAGCAATCAGCCCCAGCATTTT. It yields the protein CASSLEWAVEEFSNQPQHF.

There are many counts of this clonotype. The CDR3 is CASRPQGWTEAFF. The CDR3 DNA follows: TGTGCCAGCAGACCCCAGGGGTGGACTGAAGCTTTCTTT. This sequence joins TRBV12-3 or TRBV12-4 and TRBJ1-1; D possibly corresponds to TRBD1 (6 bases). The V end was cut by 6 bases, the J end by 5 bases, with 13 bases between. The CDR3 loop spans 13 amino acids.

This clonotype was counted a few times. The rearrangement links TRBV27 to TRBJ2-7; 7 bases are a match to TRBD1. Germline CDR1 MNHEY, CDR2 SMNVEV (reference sequence). The CDR3 has 15 residues. The ends lost 4 bases at V and 0 bases at J; junction bases unmatched: 6. The CDR3 nucleotides are TGTGCCAGCAGTTACCACCGGGACAGCTCCTACGAGCAGTACTTC. It is translated as CASSYHRDSSYEQYF.

This clonotype occurred many times. The chain couples TRBV7-3 to TRBJ2-2; TRBD2 aligns across 8 bases. Germline CDR1 and CDR2: SGHTA and FQGTGA. With V trimmed by 1 base and J by 3 bases, 25 bases remained unmatched. The CDR3 consists of 23 residues. The CDR3 here is CASSLNGPPGLAIGISDTGELFF. The CDR3 bases are TGTGCCAGCAGCTTAAACGGTCCCCCAGGACTAGCTATTGGAATAAGCGACACCGGGGAGCTGTTTTTT.

V gene TRBV19 combines with J gene TRBJ1-5; D not certain. V shed 5 bases and J shed 2 bases, with 7 bases lying between them. Germline CDR1 and CDR2: LNHDA and SQIVND (reference sequence). The CDR3 runs 13 residues. CDR3 bases: TGTGCCAGTAGTTGGTGGGGCAATCAGCCCCAGCATTTT. This codes for CASSWWGNQPQHF. Looking up the rest from reference TRBV19 and TRBJ1-5 gives the full variable domain: DGGITQSPKYLFRKEGQNVTLSCEQNLNHDAMYWYRQDPGQGLRLIYYSQIVNDFQKGDIAEGYSVSREKKESFPLTVTSAQKNPTAFYLCASSWWGNQPQHFGDGTRLSIL.

This clonotype was counted only a few times. V is TRBV7-9 and J is TRBJ2-1; 8 bases line up with TRBD2. V dropped 1 base and J dropped 9; count of bases not matched to a gene: 8. CDR1 is SEHNR and CDR2 is FQNEAQ in the germline V gene (reference sequence). The CDR3 spans 15 residues. The chain's CDR3 is CASSLVAGSDSEQFF. DNA for the CDR3: TGTGCCAGCAGCTTAGTAGCGGGGAGCGACAGTGAGCAGTTCTTC.

This clonotype was counted many times. This sequence joins TRBV7-2 and TRBJ1-6; 8 bases align to TRBD1. The trim removed 6 bases at V and 8 bases at J, leaving 9 bases unmatched. Germline V lookup: CDR1 SGHTA, CDR2 FQGNSA. The CDR3 extends over 15 amino acids. The CDR3 is CASRRGQGGHSPLHF. As DNA, the CDR3 is TGTGCCAGCAGACGTGGACAGGGTGGACATTCACCCCTCCACTTT.

This clonotype was counted only a few times. The V and J genes are TRBV4-3 and TRBJ1-2; D is uncertain. Trimming removed 0 bases from V and 1 base from J, with 12 bases in between. This CDR3 spans 16 amino acids. Germline assignment: CDR1 LGHNA and CDR2 YSLEER. The CDR3 here is CASSQESSAINYGYTF. Here the CDR3 DNA reads TGCGCCAGCAGCCAAGAATCGTCAGCGATTAACTATGGCTACACCTTC.

This clonotype appeared a few times. The chain has TRBV7-9 and TRBJ1-1; D possibly corresponds to TRBD1 (5 bases). The V end was cut by 8 bases, the J end by 5 bases, with 6 bases between. CDR3 size: 10 residues. Per germline, CDR1 SEHNR and CDR2 FQNEAQ (reference sequence). The DNA of the CDR3 is TGTGCCAGCGAGGGGACTGAAGCTTTCTTT. The encoded protein is CASEGTEAFF.

This clonotype was counted a few times. CDR3 sequence: CASTPFGDPGQIYEQYF. CDR3 DNA sequence: TGTGCCAGTACCCCGTTCGGTGATCCGGGACAGATATACGAGCAGTACTTC. The J gene is TRBJ2-7, the V gene TRBV19, with 7 bases aligning to TRBD1. The V gene end was trimmed by 7 bases and the J gene end by 4 bases; junction bases not matched to a gene: 19. CDR1 is LNHDA and CDR2 is SQIVND in the germline V gene (reference sequence). CDR3 length: 17 amino acids.

This clonotype has a count of ten or more. This chain connects TRBV7-2 to TRBJ2-3; D is unresolved. CDR1 is SGHTA and CDR2 is FQGNSA in the germline V gene. The ends were cut back, 5 bases at V and 2 bases at J, with 11 bases in the middle. This CDR3 contains 14 residues. CDR3 protein: CASSPDFTTDTQYF. In nucleotides, the CDR3 is TGTGCCAGCAGCCCAGACTTTACCACAGATACGCAGTATTTT.

The genes are TRBV28 and TRBJ2-7, with no clear D. CDR1 is MDHEN and CDR2 is SYDVKM in the germline V gene. Trimming cost V 2 bases and J 2 bases, with 16 bases left between them. The CDR3 loop spans 16 amino acids. CDR3 region: CASSLGLGEVTYEQYF. As DNA, the CDR3 is TGTGCCAGCAGTTTAGGCCTAGGAGAGGTAACCTACGAGCAGTACTTC. Filled out from reference TRBV28 and TRBJ2-7, the complete variable domain reads DVKVTQSSRYLVKRTGEKVFLECVQDMDHENMFWYRQDPGLGLRLIYFSYDVKMKEKGDIPEGYSVSREKKERFSLILESASTNQTSMYLCASSLGLGEVTYEQYFGPGTRLTVT.

This rearrangement joins TRBV19 to TRBJ2-7; D gene uncertain. The CDR3 has 12 amino acids. V lost 3 bases to trimming and J lost 6 bases, with 9 bases between them. The germline gives CDR1 LNHDA, CDR2 SQIVND (reference sequence). DNA of the CDR3: TGTGCCAGTAGTATTGCAGGTACCGAGCAGTACTTC. Its protein product is CASSIAGTEQYF.

This clonotype came up many times. The chain combines TRBV4-2 with TRBJ2-1; D is perhaps TRBD1 (5 bases). Germline loops: CDR1 LGHNA, CDR2 YNFKEQ. This CDR3 comprises 19 residues. V lost 0 bases, J lost 2 bases, and 20 bases lay in between. As DNA, the CDR3 is TGTGCCAGCAGCCAAGACGTATACGGTGGGGCTAACCCCTACAATGAGCAGTTCTTC. The encoded protein is CASSQDVYGGANPYNEQFF.

The chain joins TRBV25-1 to TRBJ2-7; D unresolved. CDR1 and CDR2 (germline): MGHDK, SYGVNS. The CDR3 spans 12 residues. The ends were cut back, 2 bases at V and 2 bases at J, with 4 bases in the middle. DNA for the CDR3: TGTGCCAGCAGTGAAGTGGCCTACGAGCAGTACTTC. Residues: CASSEVAYEQYF.

This clonotype has a handful of counts. The chain couples TRBV4-1 to TRBJ1-1; no clear D gene. Germline assignment: CDR1 MGHRA and CDR2 YSYEKL. The germline V and J ends were trimmed by 1 base and 0 bases, with 6 bases remaining between them. The CDR3 has 14 residues. CDR3 region: CASSQGDLNTEAFF. As DNA, the CDR3 is TGCGCCAGCAGCCAAGGCGACCTGAACACTGAAGCTTTCTTT.

The V gene is TRBV4-1, the J gene TRBJ2-7, with D uncertain. Germline CDR1 is MGHRA and CDR2 is YSYEKL. With 1 base removed from V and 6 bases from J, the gap between germline ends came to 10 bases. The CDR3 covers 13 residues. The chain's CDR3 is CASSQGVAGEQYF. DNA for the CDR3: TGCGCCAGCAGCCAAGGAGTGGCCGGCGAGCAGTACTTC.

There are many counts of this clonotype. This chain uses TRBV28 with TRBJ2-7; D is uncertain. The germline V gene encodes CDR1 MDHEN and CDR2 SYDVKM. Deletions cut 5 bases from V and 1 base from J, with 12 bases between. The CDR3 is 14 residues long. Written as DNA, the CDR3 is TGTGCCAGCAGTCCCCTCGAGGAGTCCTACGAGCAGTACTTC. The encoded protein is CASSPLEESYEQYF.

This clonotype was observed a few times. The V gene is TRBV6-2 or TRBV6-3, the J gene TRBJ2-1; D gene ambiguous. The CDR3 consists of 14 residues. Germline V lookup: CDR1 MNHEY, CDR2 SVGEGT. The V end lost 2 bases, the J end lost 4 bases, and 9 bases lay between the germline ends. The CDR3 loop reads CASSYDAEYNEQFF. CDR3 bases: TGTGCCAGCAGTTACGACGCCGAATACAATGAGCAGTTCTTC.

The sample holds a few counts of this clonotype. The V call is TRBV7-9, the J call TRBJ2-2, with 7 bases aligning to TRBD2. Losses at the gene ends were 6 bases for V and 0 bases for J; bases not matched to a gene: 4. This CDR3 is 15 amino acids long. Germline assignment: CDR1 SEHNR and CDR2 FQNEAQ (reference sequence). CDR3 region: CASRSAGANTGELFF. CDR3 sequence (DNA): TGTGCCAGCAGGTCTGCGGGGGCGAACACCGGGGAGCTGTTTTTT.

This clonotype was detected a few times. The V and J genes are TRBV11-2 and TRBJ2-3, with unresolved D. V lost 1 base, J lost 0 bases, and 8 bases lay in between. The germline CDR1 and CDR2 sequences are SGHAT and FQNNGV. The CDR3 is 15 residues long. CDR3 nucleotide sequence: TGTGCCAGCAGCTTAGTCCCAGAGAGCACAGATACGCAGTATTTT. Translating it yields CASSLVPESTDTQYF. The full variable domain, its missing parts supplied by reference TRBV11-2 and TRBJ2-3, is EAGVAQSPRYKIIEKRQSVAFWCNPISGHATLYWYQQILGQGPKLLIQFQNNGVVDDSQLPKDRFSAERLKGVDSTLKIQPAKLEDSAVYLCASSLVPESTDTQYFGPGTRLTVL.

The J gene is TRBJ1-5, the V gene TRBV20-1, with 11 bases fitting TRBD1. With 2 bases clipped from V and 6 bases from J, the junction kept 6 bases outside the gene matches. The CDR3 runs 15 residues. Germline-derived CDR1 and CDR2 are DFQATT and SNEGSKA (reference sequence). The CDR3 sequence: CSARWPGQGGQPQHF. CDR3 sequence (DNA): TGCAGTGCTAGATGGCCGGGACAGGGGGGTCAGCCCCAGCATTTT.

The chain recombines TRBV11-1 with TRBJ1-1; 8 bases are shared with TRBD1. Germline V CDR1 and CDR2: SGHAT, FQDESV (reference sequence). J was trimmed by 6 bases and V by 5 bases; bases with no gene match: 5. The CDR3 covers 13 residues. The CDR3 DNA reads as TGTGCCAGCAGCCTGACAGGGGCCGCTGAAGCTTTCTTT. Residues: CASSLTGAAEAFF.

This clonotype was detected only a few times. The V gene is TRBV4-3, the J gene TRBJ2-1; a weak D match, TRBD2 (6 bases). The V end was cut by 3 bases, the J end by 2 bases, with 17 bases between. This CDR3 comprises 17 residues. Germline-derived CDR1 and CDR2 are LGHNA and YSLEER. The DNA of the CDR3 is TGCGCCAGCAGCCAGGAGGGACGCAGAGATACCTACAATGAGCAGTTCTTC. Protein sequence: CASSQEGRRDTYNEQFF.

This clonotype was observed a handful of times. The chain employs TRBV29-1 and TRBJ2-1; weak D call: TRBD2 (5 bases). Trimming removed 3 bases at V and 0 bases at J, with 18 bases between. Germline assignment: CDR1 SQVTM and CDR2 ANQGSEA. CDR3 length equals 17 residues. Here the CDR3 DNA reads TGCAGCGTTGATGGGGTAAAGGACTCAGACTCCTACAATGAGCAGTTCTTC. This encodes CSVDGVKDSDSYNEQFF.

The chain links TRBV9 to TRBJ1-6, with 7 positions matching TRBD1. CDR3 length equals 15 residues. The germline V gene encodes CDR1 SGDLS and CDR2 YYNGEE. The trim removed 3 bases at V and 6 bases at J, leaving 6 bases unmatched. CDR3 sequence: CASSAGTAPNSPLHF. The DNA of the CDR3 is TGTGCCAGCAGCGCAGGGACAGCTCCTAATTCACCCCTCCACTTT.

This chain connects TRBV15 to TRBJ2-3; D call uncertain. V gave up 5 bases and J gave up 3 bases, with 9 bases separating them. CDR3 length: 13 residues. Germline loops: CDR1 LNHNV, CDR2 YYDKDF (reference sequence). CDR3 residues: CATSPGETDTQYF. DNA for the CDR3: TGTGCCACCAGCCCAGGAGAGACAGATACGCAGTATTTT.

The chain uses TRBV11-2 and TRBJ2-3, with 16 bases lining up with TRBD2. Looked up from germline, CDR1 is SGHAT and CDR2 is FQNNGV. The ends lost 4 bases at V and 2 bases at J; junction bases unmatched: 3. This CDR3 contains 17 residues. The CDR3 loop reads CASSSGLAGGVTDTQYF. In DNA, the CDR3 is TGTGCCAGCAGCTCGGGACTAGCGGGGGGGGTCACAGATACGCAGTATTTT.